These 2 T cell receptor beta chains were all obtained from the same sample, sequenced in a study of cytomegalovirus exposure and HLA in healthy donors. The study ran its PCR with 60 Vbeta and 13 Jbeta primers. The data were produced by immunoSEQ multiplex PCR, yet TCRdb's version contains in-frame clones alone and is incomplete. The sample consists of tens of thousands of clones, over 60% of them appearing once. Sequenced: PBMCs. These receptors were taken from a man between 25 and 39 years old in good health and CMV-seronegative.

The chain combines TRBV19 with TRBJ2-1; tentative D call: TRBD2 (5 bases). The CDR3 loop spans 15 amino acids. V lost 3 bases, J lost 0 bases, and 9 bases lay in between. The germline gives CDR1 LNHDA, CDR2 SQIVND (reference sequence). CDR3 residues: CASSIEGSSYNEQFF. The CDR3 DNA reads TGTGCCAGTAGTATCGAGGGAAGCTCCTACAATGAGCAGTTCTTC.

J is TRBJ2-5 and V is TRBV11-3; tentative D call: TRBD2 (5 bases). V lost 5 bases, J lost 5 bases, and 9 bases lay in between. Germline-derived CDR1 and CDR2 are SGHNT and YENEEA. The CDR3 is 12 residues long. CDR3 in amino acids: CASSSGEETQYF. Here the CDR3 DNA reads TGTGCCAGCAGCAGTGGGGAGGAGACCCAGTACTTC.